These T cell receptor beta chains were read from a single sample in a study of blood T cell repertoires in COVID-19. Repertoires were generated with immunoSEQ multiplex PCR, while TCRdb's copy carries only in-frame clones and drops some. In the table there are about 180,000 clones, about 85% of which are singletons. The sequenced sample was PBMCs or T cells enriched from blood (not recorded which). All receptors come from a man aged 40-50 years who had recovered from COVID-19. Each CDR3 is given with its conserved first and last residue. The D gene is left open where the match is weak. Expanded clones are given a class, and other clones once, few, many or no size at all.

>NA|TRBJ1-2|TRBV19|NA
TGTGCCAGTGTAGGCGGCCAAGACAGGCAGACTAACTATGGCTACACCTTC
CASVGGQDRQTNYGYTF
>NA|TRBJ1-5|TRBV6-5|NA
TGTGCCACTCGGGAGCGGATGGCGAGCAATCAGCCCCAGCATTTT
CATRERMASNQPQHF
>once|TRBJ2-5|TRBV7-9|NA
TGTGCCAGCAGCGCTTCAGGGTTCCAAGAGACCCAGTACTTC
CASSASGFQETQYF
>NA|TRBJ1-2|TRBV14|NA
TGTGCCAGCAGCCAAGTGACAGTTCCTAACTATGGCTACACCTTC
CASSQVTVPNYGYTF
>NA|TRBJ1-2|TRBV5-1|NA
TGCGCCAGCAGAAATACAGGACAGCTAGATGGCTACACCTTC
CASRNTGQLDGYTF
>NA|TRBJ1-2|TRBV5-1|NA
TGCGCCAGCAGCTTGGGAGGTGGAGACAGTCACTATGGCTACACCTTC
CASSLGGGDSHYGYTF
>NA|TRBJ1-1|TRBV7-9|TRBD1
TGTGCCAGCAGCCCCCGGGACAGGGGTTTAGACACTGAAGCTTTCTTT
CASSPRDRGLDTEAFF
>few|TRBJ2-2|TRBV19|TRBD1
TGTGCCAGCGGCGGGACAGGGGTGACCGGGGAGCTGTTTTTT
CASGGTGVTGELFF
>NA|TRBJ1-6|TRBV28|NA
TGTGCCAGCAGTCCCAGGGTCCTTAATTCACCCCTCCACTTT
CASSPRVLNSPLHF
>NA|TRBJ2-1|TRBV20-1|TRBD2
TGCAGTGCTAGTGGCCTAGCGGGAGCGGACAATGAGCAGTTCTTC
CSASGLAGADNEQFF
>NA|TRBJ1-3|TRBV7-6|TRBD1
TGTGCCAGCAGCTTACAGGGGGCTCCATTCTCTGGAAACACCATATATTTT
CASSLQGAPFSGNTIYF
>NA|TRBJ2-5|TRBV4-2|NA
TGTGCCAGCAGCCAAGAAGTGGCAGCGCCCCAAGAGACCCAGTACTTC
CASSQEVAAPQETQYF
>once|TRBJ2-7|TRBV28|NA
TGTGCCAGCAGCCGAGCCGACTCATACCTCTACGAGCAGTACTTC
CASSRADSYLYEQYF
>NA|TRBJ1-1|TRBV5-1|NA
TGCGCCAGCAGCTTGGACGCGTGGGGACTCGGCACTGAAGCTTTCTTT
CASSLDAWGLGTEAFF
>few|TRBJ2-7|TRBV28|TRBD2
TGTGCCATCAGAAAGGGACTAGCCTACGAGCAGTACTTC
CAIRKGLAYEQYF
>NA|TRBJ2-3|TRBV9|NA
TGTGCCAGCAGCGCTACGGGCACAGATACGCAGTATTTT
CASSATGTDTQYF
>NA|TRBJ1-2|TRBV19|TRBD1
TGTGCCAGTAGTACCGGACAGGGCCCTAACTATGGCTACACCTTC
CASSTGQGPNYGYTF
>once|TRBJ1-5|TRBV3-1/TRBV3-2|NA
TGTGCCAGCGGACTTGGGAATCAGCCCCAGCATTTT
CASGLGNQPQHF
>few|TRBJ2-5|TRBV9|NA
TGTGCCAGCACCAAGGACAGAGGGCAAGAGACCCAGTACTTC
CASTKDRGQETQYF
>NA|TRBJ2-5|TRBV3-1/TRBV3-2|NA
TGTGCCAGCAGCCAAGGGACAGTTTGGGAGACCCAGTACTTC
CASSQGTVWETQYF
>NA|TRBJ1-2|TRBV27|NA
TGTGCCAGCAGTTTCACAGGAAACTATGGCTACACCTTC
CASSFTGNYGYTF
>NA|TRBJ2-7|TRBV6-8|TRBD2
TGTGCCAGCAGCCTCATTAGCGGGGGAACCTCCTACGAGCAGTACTTC
CASSLISGGTSYEQYF
>few|TRBJ2-7|TRBV3-1/TRBV3-2|TRBD2
TGTGCCAGCAGCCCTACCCCGGGACTAGCGGAGCAGTACTTC
CASSPTPGLAEQYF
>few|TRBJ2-2|TRBV2|TRBD1
TGTGCCAGCAGACAGGACAGGACTAACACCGGGGAGCTGTTTTTT
CASRQDRTNTGELFF
>NA|TRBJ1-2|TRBV3-1/TRBV3-2|NA
TGTGCCAGCAGCCCGCGTTGGGCAGAAAGATATGGCTACACCTTC
CASSPRWAERYGYTF
>NA|TRBJ1-4|TRBV4-1|NA
TGCGCCAGCAAAAATGAAGGGGCCACGGCGGAAAAACTGTTTTTT
CASKNEGATAEKLFF
>NA|TRBJ1-2|TRBV28|NA
TGTGCCAGCACCTCCGGGGGGCAGGGCCATGGCTACACCTTC
CASTSGGQGHGYTF
>NA|TRBJ1-4|TRBV9|NA
TGTGCCAGCAGCCGGTCCGCAACTAATGAAAAACTGTTTTTT
CASSRSATNEKLFF
>NA|TRBJ2-1|TRBV6-1|TRBD1
TGTGCCAGCAGTGAGCAGGGGGCTTACAATGAGCAGTTCTTC
CASSEQGAYNEQFF
>NA|TRBJ1-5|TRBV2|TRBD1
TGTGCCAGCCAGGACAGGGGGCGAGGGCCCTATAGCAATCAGCCCCAGCATTTT
CASQDRGRGPYSNQPQHF
>NA|TRBJ1-1|TRBV27|NA
TGTGCCAGCAGTTCCCGGACAGTTGAAGCTTTCTTT
CASSSRTVEAFF
>NA|TRBJ2-5|TRBV28|NA
TGTGCCAGCAGTTCCGCGGGACAGCCCCTGGAGACCCAGTACTTC
CASSSAGQPLETQYF
>NA|TRBJ2-5|TRBV11-2|NA
TGTGCCAGCAGCTTAGGCGCCAGAGGGGAGACCCAGTACTTC
CASSLGARGETQYF
>NA|TRBJ1-6|TRBV3-1/TRBV3-2|TRBD1
TGTGCCAGCACCCTTAAACAGGGGGTTAATTCACCCCTCCACTTT
CASTLKQGVNSPLHF
>NA|TRBJ2-2|TRBV24-1|NA
TGTGCCACCAGTGATTTGCGAGGGTCCTACGGGGAGCTGTTTTTT
CATSDLRGSYGELFF
>NA|TRBJ2-7|TRBV4-2|TRBD2
TGTGCCAGCAGCCAAGGGGAAGGTAGCGGGCTGGGGTACGAGCAGTACTTC
CASSQGEGSGLGYEQYF